This T cell receptor (beta chain) was identified during a study of blood T cell repertoires in COVID-19 (dated by TCRdb to 2018 to 2020). At the level of the whole study: Samples covering the acute and convalescent phases of COVID-19 were provided by collaborators in the United States, Italy and Spain. The prospective study material was composed of cDNA or gDNA derived from T cells, B-cell-depleted T cells, or PBMCs. Subjects who had been exposed to COVID-19, were actively infected with it, or had recovered from it provided the deeply sampled blood TCRbeta repertoires that made up the dataset. A freely available public database, intended as a resource for researchers studying the immune response to SARS-CoV-2, is where the repertoires were released. Samples were obtained from the ongoing ImmuneRACE study (first 160 participants) and from 1,254 subjects provided by 6 global collaborators. A de-identified subject ID, COVID-19 status, age in years and sex were almost always included in the sample metadata. Where HLA class I and class II types were available, the types were taken from metadata supplied by the sample provider, not from assay-based typing.

The CDR3 starts with the cysteine, ends with the phenylalanine, and has 12 residues. The DNA shown is the 36-base CDR3, in frame from base 1. From V the trimming removes 6 bases and from J it removes 10 bases, while the gene matches leave 3 bases of the junction unaccounted for. Whole blood was collected in K2EDTA tubes by collaborating institutions according to the institutions' own protocols. For TCRbeta analysis, collaborator samples were shipped as frozen whole blood, as isolated PBMCs, or as DNA extracted from either sample type. TCRbeta CDR3 regions were amplified from genomic DNA by means of the immunoSEQ Assay, a bias-controlled multiplex PCR. As for how the authors treated the data: The number of nucleated cells in each sample was estimated by amplification of reference gene primers within the assay. To quantify the absolute abundance of each unique TCRbeta CDR3 rearrangement, sequence reads were collapsed and filtered. For each sample, productive Simpson clonality was calculated as the square root of Simpson's diversity index over productive rearrangements. As stored in TCRdb, this immuneACCESS dataset retains in-frame rearrangements with V and J assigned. A fraction of the clones does not appear; measured against another copy, unresolved V genes explain less than half of the discrepancy, and the remainder lacks a known reason. The DNA gave D and trimming, while V, J and clone size come from that table. The sample contains about 26,000 clones, around 92% of them found a single time. The top ten constitute 2.8% of the sample.

What the work shows at the level of the full study, not this receptor alone: The quantity of clinical and demographic metadata differed by source and by participant and was supplied without curation.

Concerning this clone itself: The antigen this receptor binds is unknown. No per-base quality is available; no much larger clone lies one base away.

The sample was peripheral blood. The chain links TRBV12-3 or TRBV12-4 with TRBJ1-6, and 7 junction bases match TRBD1. This clonotype originated in a human donor in a cohort sampled during active COVID-19. Here the CDR3 is given as CASRTGDSPLHF. In nucleotides, the sequence is TGTGCCAGCAGAACAGGGGACTCACCCCTCCACTTT.